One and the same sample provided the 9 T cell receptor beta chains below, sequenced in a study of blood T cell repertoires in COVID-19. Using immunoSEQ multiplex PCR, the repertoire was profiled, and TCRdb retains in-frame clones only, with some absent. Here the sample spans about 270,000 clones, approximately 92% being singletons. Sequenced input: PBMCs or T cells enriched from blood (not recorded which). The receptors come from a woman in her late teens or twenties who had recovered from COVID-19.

In DNA, the CDR3 is TGTGCCAGCAGCTTAGAGAGCCAGCGCCATCAGCCCCAGCATTTT. Its translation: CASSLESQRHQPQHF. V gene TRBV7-2 combines with J gene TRBJ1-5; no reliable D call. Germline lookup yields CDR1 SGHTA and CDR2 FQGNSA. With 1 base removed from V and 5 bases from J, the gap between germline ends came to 12 bases. CDR3 length: 15 amino acids.

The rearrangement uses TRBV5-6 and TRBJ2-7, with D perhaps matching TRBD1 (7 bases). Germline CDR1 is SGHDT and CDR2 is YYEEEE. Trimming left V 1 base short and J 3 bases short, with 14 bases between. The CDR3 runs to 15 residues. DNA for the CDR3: TGTGCCAGCAGCTTGTTCAGGGGGACTGGCTACGAGCAGTACTTC. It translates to CASSLFRGTGYEQYF.

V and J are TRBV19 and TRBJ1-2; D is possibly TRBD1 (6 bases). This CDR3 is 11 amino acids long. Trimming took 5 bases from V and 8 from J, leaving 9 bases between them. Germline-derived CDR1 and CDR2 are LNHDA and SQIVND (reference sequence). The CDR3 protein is CASSPGAGYTF. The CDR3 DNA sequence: TGTGCCAGTAGTCCAGGGGCAGGCTACACCTTC.

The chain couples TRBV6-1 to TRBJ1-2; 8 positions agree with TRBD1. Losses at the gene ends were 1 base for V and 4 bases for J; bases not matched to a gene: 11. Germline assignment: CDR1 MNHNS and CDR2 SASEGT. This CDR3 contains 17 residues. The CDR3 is CASSEVNQGAGFYGYTF. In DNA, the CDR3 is TGTGCCAGCAGTGAAGTCAACCAGGGGGCAGGCTTCTATGGCTACACCTTC.

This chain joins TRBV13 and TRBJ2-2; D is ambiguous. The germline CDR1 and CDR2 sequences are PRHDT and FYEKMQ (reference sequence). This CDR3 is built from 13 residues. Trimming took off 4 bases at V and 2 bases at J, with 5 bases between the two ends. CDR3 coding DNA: TGTGCCAGCAGCTCCATTAACACCGGGGAGCTGTTTTTT. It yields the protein CASSSINTGELFF. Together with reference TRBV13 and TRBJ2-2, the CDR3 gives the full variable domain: AAGVIQSPRHLIKEKRETATLKCYPIPRHDTVYWYQQGPGQDPQFLISFYEKMQSDKGSIPDRFSAQQFSDYHSELNMSSLELGDSALYFCASSSINTGELFFGEGSRLTVL.

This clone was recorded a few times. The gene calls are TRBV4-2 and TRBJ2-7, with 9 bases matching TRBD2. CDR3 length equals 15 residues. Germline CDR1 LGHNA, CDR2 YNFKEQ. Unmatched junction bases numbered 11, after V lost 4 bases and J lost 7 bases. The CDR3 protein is CASSPRSGRRGEQYF. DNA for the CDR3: TGTGCCAGCAGCCCTCGGAGCGGGAGGAGGGGGGAGCAGTACTTC.

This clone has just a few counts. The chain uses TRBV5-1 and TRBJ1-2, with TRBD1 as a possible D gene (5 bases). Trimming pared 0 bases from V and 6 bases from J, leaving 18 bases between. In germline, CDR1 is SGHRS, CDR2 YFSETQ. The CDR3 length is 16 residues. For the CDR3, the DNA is TGCGCCAGCAGCTTGGCCCCGGGGGGTAAGGGAAATGGCTACACCTTC. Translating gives CASSLAPGGKGNGYTF.

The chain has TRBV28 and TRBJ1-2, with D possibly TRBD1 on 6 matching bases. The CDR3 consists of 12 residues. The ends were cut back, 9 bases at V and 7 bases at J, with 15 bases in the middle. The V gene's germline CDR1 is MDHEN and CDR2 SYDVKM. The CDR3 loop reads CASLQGLGGYTF. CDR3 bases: TGTGCCAGTCTACAGGGTTTAGGTGGCTACACCTTC.

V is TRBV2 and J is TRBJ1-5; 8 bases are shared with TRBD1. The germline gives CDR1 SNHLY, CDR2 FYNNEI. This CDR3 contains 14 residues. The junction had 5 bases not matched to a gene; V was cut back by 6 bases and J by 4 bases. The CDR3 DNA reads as TGTGCCAGCAGGAGGGACAGGACAAATCAGCCCCAGCATTTT. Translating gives CASRRDRTNQPQHF. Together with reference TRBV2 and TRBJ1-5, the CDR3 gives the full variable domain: EPEVTQTPSHQVTQMGQEVILRCVPISNHLYFYWYRQILGQKVEFLVSFYNNEISEKSEIFDDQFSVERPDGSNFTLKIRSTKLEDSAMYFCASRRDRTNQPQHFGDGTRLSIL.